The source of this T cell receptor beta chain is a study of control samples from healthy donors and cancer patients. The table came from immunoSEQ multiplex PCR; TCRdb's copy has only in-frame clones and leaves some out. The sample yields tens of thousands of clones, 75% to 95% seen once. Trimming shortened V by 3 bases and J by 6 bases, and 11 bases separated the two germline ends. The CDR3 totals 13 residues. The specimen was PBMCs. This receptor was obtained from a man under 40 with colorectal cancer. The gene calls are TRBV12-3 or TRBV12-4 and TRBJ1-1; TRBD1 is a possible D gene (6 bases). The CDR3 loop is CASSFGGLSEAFF. The CDR3 DNA sequence: TGTGCCAGCAGTTTCGGGGGGCTATCTGAAGCTTTCTTT.